Each of the 17 T cell receptor beta chains below was sequenced from the same sample in a study of control samples from healthy donors and cancer patients. Assay used: immunoSEQ multiplex PCR; TCRdb lists only in-frame clones, some missing. This sample has some 200,000 clones, with 90% to 95% found just once. Sequenced sample: blood. These receptors were collected from a man between 18 and 35 years old in good health.

This chain links TRBV28 with TRBJ1-2; 7 bases agree with TRBD1. The CDR3 runs to 14 residues. The germline gives CDR1 MDHEN, CDR2 SYDVKM. The ends lost 5 bases at V and 4 bases at J; junction bases unmatched: 7. The CDR3 loop reads CASSLTGLSYGYTF. The CDR3 DNA is TGTGCCAGCAGTCTGACAGGGCTTTCCTATGGCTACACCTTC.

The J gene is TRBJ1-1, the V gene TRBV4-1; D gene ambiguous. V was clipped by 0 bases and J by 0 bases, with 14 bases between them. From germline, CDR1 is MGHRA and CDR2 YSYEKL. CDR3 size: 17 residues. The CDR3 DNA reads TGCGCCAGCAGCCAAGATAGTGGGTTCCTGATGAACACTGAAGCTTTCTTT. Translation gives CASSQDSGFLMNTEAFF.

V gene TRBV5-6 combines with J gene TRBJ2-7; D is perhaps TRBD1 (6 bases). There are 14 residues in the CDR3. Trimming took off 3 bases at V and 7 bases at J, with 17 bases between the two ends. The germline CDR1 and CDR2 sequences are SGHDT and YYEEEE. The CDR3 DNA reads TGTGCCAGCAGCTCAACACAGGGTTTAAGGGAGCAGTACTTC. This gives the protein CASSSTQGLREQYF.

This sequence joins TRBV9 and TRBJ1-6; 8 bases align to TRBD1. This CDR3 contains 14 residues. The germline V gene encodes CDR1 SGDLS and CDR2 YYNGEE. The V and J ends lost 3 bases and 5 bases, in that order; junction bases with no gene match: 1. Written as DNA, the CDR3 is TGTGCCAGCAGCGCGACAGGGGATAATTCACCCCTCCACTTT. Amino acid sequence: CASSATGDNSPLHF.

This chain links TRBV9 with TRBJ2-3; D unresolved. Between the trimmed V and J ends, which lost 0 bases and 4 bases, there was a span of 6 bases. Per the germline V gene, CDR1 is SGDLS and CDR2 is YYNGEE. The CDR3 runs 13 residues. This CDR3 reads CASSVDFSDTQYF. CDR3 DNA sequence: TGTGCCAGCAGCGTAGATTTCTCAGATACGCAGTATTTT.

The chain has TRBV2 and TRBJ1-1; no firm D call. Germline V gene sequence: CDR1 SNHLY, CDR2 FYNNEI. CDR3 size: 13 residues. Trimming removed 6 bases at V and 1 base at J, with 9 bases between. The chain's CDR3 is CASRGRANTEAFF. In DNA, the CDR3 is TGTGCCAGCAGAGGGAGGGCGAACACTGAAGCTTTCTTT. The full variable domain, its missing parts supplied by reference TRBV2 and TRBJ1-1, is EPEVTQTPSHQVTQMGQEVILRCVPISNHLYFYWYRQILGQKVEFLVSFYNNEISEKSEIFDDQFSVERPDGSNFTLKIRSTKLEDSAMYFCASRGRANTEAFFGQGTRLTVV.

The chain links TRBV5-4 to TRBJ2-3, with TRBD2 identical over 10 bases. The CDR3 loop spans 15 amino acids. The ends lost 0 bases at V and 4 bases at J; junction bases unmatched: 2. CDR1 is SGHNT and CDR2 is YYREEE in the germline V gene (reference sequence). The CDR3 loop is CASSLALAGADTQYF. As DNA, the CDR3 is TGTGCCAGCAGCTTGGCGCTAGCGGGGGCAGATACGCAGTATTTT.

This rearrangement joins TRBV3-1 (or the pseudogene TRBV3-2) to TRBJ2-7; D may be TRBD1 (6 bases). V lost 3 bases and J lost 3, with 9 bases in between. CDR3 length: 13 residues. From germline, CDR1 is LGHDT and CDR2 YNNKEL (reference sequence). The CDR3 nucleotides are TGTGCCAGCAGCCACGCACAGGGCTACGAGCAGTACTTC. The encoded protein is CASSHAQGYEQYF.

This clone is a singleton in its sample. The chain recombines TRBV2 with TRBJ2-4, with TRBD2 identical over 9 bases. This CDR3 is built from 16 residues. The V and J ends lost 8 bases and 1 base, in that order; junction bases with no gene match: 9. CDR1 and CDR2 from the germline V gene are SNHLY and FYNNEI. CDR3 DNA sequence: TGTGCCAGCTCCGGCGGGGGGGCCGGGGCCAAAAACATTCAGTACTTC. It specifies CASSGGGAGAKNIQYF.

V and J are TRBV5-4 and TRBJ2-7; perhaps TRBD2 as D (5 bases). The CDR3 has 13 residues. V shed 4 bases and J shed 3 bases, with 11 bases lying between them. Germline loops: CDR1 SGHNT, CDR2 YYREEE (reference sequence). The CDR3 loop is CASSRGQNYEQYF. The CDR3 DNA follows: TGTGCCAGCAGCCGCGGGCAGAACTACGAGCAGTACTTC.

The chain employs TRBV7-8 and TRBJ2-1, with a weak D call TRBD2 (6 bases). The CDR3 is 15 amino acids. The ends were cut back, 1 base at V and 6 bases at J, with 13 bases in the middle. Germline V gene data show CDR1 as SGHVS and CDR2 as FQNEAQ. The CDR3 loop is CASSLGAGSFNEQFF. The CDR3 coding sequence is TGTGCCAGCAGCTTAGGGGCGGGATCATTCAATGAGCAGTTCTTC.

The CDR3 sequence: CASSYFGTGDHEQFF. CDR3 DNA: TGTGCCAGCAGCTATTTCGGGACAGGGGACCATGAGCAGTTCTTC. The V call is TRBV28, the J call TRBJ2-1; 10 bases fit TRBD1. The trim removed 6 bases at V and 8 bases at J, leaving 10 bases unmatched. Per germline, CDR1 MDHEN and CDR2 SYDVKM. The CDR3 has 15 amino acids.

The genes are TRBV30 and TRBJ2-7; a possible D gene is TRBD1 (5 bases). Germline V gene data show CDR1 as GTSNPN and CDR2 as SVGIG (reference sequence). The CDR3 consists of 13 residues. The CDR3 bases are TGTGCTCACGGAGAAAAGGGGTCGGATGAGCAGTACTTC. Translated, it gives CAHGEKGSDEQYF. Together with reference TRBV30 and TRBJ2-7, the CDR3 gives the full variable domain: SQTIHQWPATLVQPVGSPLSLECTVEGTSNPNLYWYRQAAGRGLQLLFYSVGIGQISSEVPQNLSASRPQDRQFILSSKKLLLSDSGFYLCAHGEKGSDEQYFGPGTRLTVT.

The genes are TRBV7-2 and TRBJ1-2, with D tentatively TRBD1 (5 bases). This CDR3 contains 14 residues. V was pared by 2 bases and J by 5 bases, with 12 bases between. Germline CDR1 is SGHTA and CDR2 is FQGNSA. For the CDR3, the DNA is TGTGCCAGCAGCTTACGTGGGGGTTGGTATGGCTACACCTTC. Translation: CASSLRGGWYGYTF.

The chain recombines TRBV6-5 with TRBJ1-1, with 8 bases fitting TRBD1. The V and J ends lost 8 bases and 5 bases, in that order; junction bases with no gene match: 7. This CDR3 has 13 amino acids. The germline CDR1 and CDR2 sequences are MNHEY and SVGAGI. CDR3 protein: CASRYTGGTEAFF. DNA for the CDR3: TGTGCCAGCCGGTATACAGGGGGGACTGAAGCTTTCTTT.

This CDR3 is CASRGTLYEQYF. CDR3 DNA sequence: TGTGCCAGCAGGGGGACACTGTACGAGCAGTACTTC. The chain carries TRBV28 and TRBJ2-7; a possible D gene is TRBD1 (6 bases). Germline assignment: CDR1 MDHEN and CDR2 SYDVKM. The CDR3 has 12 residues. V was trimmed by 6 bases and J by 4 bases, leaving 10 bases between them.

The CDR3 DNA is TGTGCCAGCAGCCCCGACAGGGTACACACTGAAGCTTTCTTT. Translating it yields CASSPDRVHTEAFF. The chain combines TRBV5-5 with TRBJ1-1; TRBD1 aligns across 7 bases. The CDR3 extends over 14 amino acids. Germline V gives CDR1 SGHKS, CDR2 YYEKEE (reference sequence). J was trimmed by 3 bases and V by 4 bases; bases with no gene match: 6.